What follows is one T cell receptor beta chain and its context. The CDR3 consists of 13 residues. Germline CDR1 is MGHRA and CDR2 is YSYEKL. Trimming took 2 bases from V and 5 from J, leaving 8 bases between them. Repertoires were generated with immunoSEQ multiplex PCR, while TCRdb's copy carries only in-frame clones and drops some. The data show around 140,000 clones, about nine tenths seen once. This sample stems from a study of blood T cell repertoires in COVID-19. The sample was peripheral blood. The sequence was obtained from a man aged 45 to 65 with active COVID-19. The V and J genes are TRBV4-1 and TRBJ2-3, with TRBD2 as a possible D gene (5 bases). The CDR3 protein is CASSQPGGDTQYF. The CDR3 nucleotides read TGCGCCAGCAGCCAACCTGGAGGAGATACGCAGTATTTT.